This TCR beta chain was found in a study of blood T cell dynamics during melanoma immunotherapy. V was clipped by 6 bases and J by 3 bases, with 11 bases between them. This CDR3 comprises 13 residues. Germline values: CDR1 SNHLY, CDR2 FYNNEI. Noted time point: pre-treatment baseline. TCRdb's table, derived via immunoSEQ multiplex PCR, lists solely in-frame clones and lacks some. The sample lists about 10,000 clones; 70% to 90% were seen once. V is TRBV2 and J is TRBJ1-1, with D uncertain. This clonotype was obtained from a human donor with melanoma. The sequencing used blood, collected from a patient treated with checkpoint blockade. CDR3 nucleotides: TGTGCCAGCAGCTCGGACCCGGACACTGAAGCTTTCTTT. It specifies CASSSDPDTEAFF.